This T cell receptor (beta chain) was identified during a study of pediatric ulcerative colitis. Study-level results: Blood-rectal clonal overlap within each person was significantly higher in ulcerative colitis patients than controls. In rectum, acute severe colitis had expanded clones and less diversity. Two rectal clonotypes were found only in ulcerative colitis patients, all of them.

Sequencing used immunoSEQ multiplex PCR; TCRdb keeps in-frame clones, though not all of them. The sample includes about 22,000 clones, around 64% of them seen just once. V lost 0 bases, J lost 8 bases, and 11 bases lay in between. The CDR3 totals 13 residues. Germline V gene sequence: CDR1 SGHNT, CDR2 YYREEE (reference sequence). The rectum was sampled with one to two pinch biopsies at colonoscopy. This clone is categorized as medium-sized. Its specificity is unknown. The chain couples TRBV5-4 to TRBJ1-2, with D tentatively TRBD1 (5 bases). The TCR was taken from a boy aged 10-17 years with severe ulcerative colitis. The specimen was gut tissue. CDR3 in DNA: TGTGCCAGCAGCTTGGGGGGACGAGAGGGCTACACCTTC. Translation gives CASSLGGREGYTF.